Below are 28 T cell receptor beta chains sequenced from a single sample in a study of T cells in localized non-small cell lung cancer. Using immunoSEQ multiplex PCR, the repertoire was profiled, and TCRdb retains in-frame clones only, with some absent. The data show fewer than 15,000 clones, 28% seen once. The sequenced sample was lung tumor tissue, obtained before any cancer treatment. The receptor set was obtained from a female donor of 60 years or more with stage I lung adenocarcinoma.

The rearrangement links TRBV18 to TRBJ1-4; maybe TRBD1 (5 bases). Germline V gene lookup returns CDR1 KGHSH and CDR2 LQKENI. There are 13 residues in the CDR3. V shed 2 bases and J shed 17 bases, with 18 bases lying between them. The CDR3 DNA follows: TGTGCCAGCTCACCAAAGGAGGGACCGAGAGTTTTTTTT. Amino acid sequence: CASSPKEGPRVFF.

This clone was seen a handful of times. The chain couples TRBV10-2 to TRBJ1-2; TRBD1 matches at 7 bases. Germline V gene data show CDR1 as WSHSY and CDR2 as SAAADI. V gave up 8 bases and J gave up 4 bases; unmatched junction bases: 4. The CDR3 is 12 residues long. The CDR3 reads CASGTEFYGYTF. CDR3 in DNA: TGCGCCAGCGGGACAGAGTTCTATGGCTACACCTTC.

In its sample, this clone was seen a few times. This chain uses TRBV9 with TRBJ2-7, with D unclear. Trimming left V 0 bases short and J 7 bases short, with 11 bases between. CDR3 length: 13 residues. Germline CDR1 SGDLS, CDR2 YYNGEE. CDR3 DNA: TGTGCCAGCAGCGTAGAACTCCGCGGTGAGCAGTACTTC. Amino acids: CASSVELRGEQYF.

The CDR3 bases are TGTGCCAGCAGCTTAGACGGGGGCGCGGGAGATACGCAGTATTTT. This codes for CASSLDGGAGDTQYF. This chain joins TRBV11-3 and TRBJ2-3; perhaps D is TRBD1 or TRBD2 (6 bases each). Trimming pared 0 bases from V and 5 bases from J, leaving 12 bases between. Per germline, CDR1 SGHNT and CDR2 YENEEA. The CDR3 contains 15 residues.

This clone occurred many times. The chain recombines TRBV11-3 with TRBJ2-3; a possible D gene is TRBD1 (6 bases). Trimming cost V 2 bases and J 1 base, with 19 bases left between them. CDR3 length equals 18 residues. Germline V gene data show CDR1 as SGHNT and CDR2 as YENEEA. The CDR3 DNA reads as TGTGCCAGCAGCTTAATTCCAGGGGACCCCCCCCGCACAGATACGCAGTATTTT. It translates to CASSLIPGDPPRTDTQYF. Full variable domain (missing parts from reference TRBV11-3 and TRBJ2-3): EAGVVQSPRYKIIEKKQPVAFWCNPISGHNTLYWYLQNLGQGPELLIRYENEEAVDDSQLPKDRFSAERLKGVDSTLKIQPAELGDSAVYLCASSLIPGDPPRTDTQYFGPGTRLTVL.

This clone was seen repeatedly, ten times or more. This rearrangement joins TRBV4-1 to TRBJ1-2; D uncertain. Germline V gives CDR1 MGHRA, CDR2 YSYEKL. CDR3 length: 13 amino acids. The V end lost 1 base, the J end lost 1 base, and 4 bases lay between the germline ends. CDR3 in DNA: TGCGCCAGCAGCCAAGCCCTTAACTATGGCTACACCTTC. This gives the protein CASSQALNYGYTF.

This clone was counted only a few times. An end of the junction differs from the germline gene, which may be a read error. V and J are TRBV6-7 and TRBJ2-7, with 7 bases identical to TRBD2. TRBV6-7 is an ORF, with its function uncertain. CDR3 size: 11 residues. CDR3 sequence (DNA): TGTGCCAGCAGTCCGGGGGGAGCCCGAGACTTC. Translated: CASSPGGARDF.

This clone has more than one count but fewer than ten. The CDR3 loop is CASSRPDRAAGNTIYF. CDR3 in DNA: TGCGCCAGCAGCCGGCCCGACAGGGCGGCTGGAAACACCATATATTTT. The chain recombines TRBV4-1 with TRBJ1-3; TRBD1 matches at 7 bases. The CDR3 contains 16 residues. Germline V gene sequence: CDR1 MGHRA, CDR2 YSYEKL. Trimming at V came to 4 bases and at J to 2 bases, leaving 8 bases not matched to a gene.

This clone was seen more than once but under ten times. The chain couples TRBV9 to TRBJ1-6, with D possibly matching TRBD1 (6 bases). Germline V gene sequence: CDR1 SGDLS, CDR2 YYNGEE. V gave up 2 bases and J gave up 10 bases, with 13 bases separating them. There are 14 residues in the CDR3. The CDR3 coding sequence is TGTGCCAGCAGCGTTAGGGGGGCATGGTCACCCCTCCACTTT. Translating gives CASSVRGAWSPLHF. Complete variable domain (other parts from reference TRBV9 and TRBJ1-6): DSGVTQTPKHLITATGQRVTLRCSPRSGDLSVYWYQQSLDQGLQFLIQYYNGEERAKGNILERFSAQQFPDLHSELNLSSLELGDSALYFCASSVRGAWSPLHFGNGTRLTVT.

This clone was detected many times. The chain is built from TRBV11-3 and TRBJ1-2, with 8 nucleotides matching TRBD1. V dropped 5 bases and J dropped 4; count of bases not matched to a gene: 9. The CDR3 totals 15 residues. From germline, CDR1 is SGHNT and CDR2 YENEEA. CDR3 coding DNA: TGTGCCAGCAGCGAGGACAGGGAAGTGACCTATGGCTACACCTTC. Translating it yields CASSEDREVTYGYTF.

The CDR3 reads CASIEPNTGELFF. Here the CDR3 DNA reads TGTGCCAGCATTGAACCTAACACCGGGGAGCTGTTTTTT. The genes are TRBV6-8 and TRBJ2-2; D call uncertain. CDR1 and CDR2 from the germline V gene are MNHGY and SAAAGT. This CDR3 is built from 13 residues. V lost 7 bases to trimming and J lost 2 bases, with 8 bases between them.

The chain couples TRBV11-3 to TRBJ2-3, with TRBD2 matching 9 bases. The length of the CDR3 is 14 residues. From germline, CDR1 is SGHNT and CDR2 YENEEA. V trimming: 1 base; J trimming: 6 bases; junction bases outside the gene matches: 2. In DNA, the CDR3 is TGTGCCAGCAGCTTAGGGGCGGGAGGGGATACGCAGTATTTT. Residues: CASSLGAGGDTQYF.

The chain is built from TRBV11-3 and TRBJ1-4; D is uncertain. Germline CDR1 is SGHNT and CDR2 is YENEEA. This CDR3 is built from 15 residues. V lost 2 bases and J lost 0, with 7 bases in between. CDR3 region: CASSLRPATNEKLFF. CDR3 sequence (DNA): TGTGCCAGCAGCTTACGCCCAGCAACTAATGAAAAACTGTTTTTT.

This clone was detected only a few times. V and J are TRBV11-3 and TRBJ2-5; 11 bases line up with TRBD2. Germline V lookup: CDR1 SGHNT, CDR2 YENEEA. This CDR3 is built from 17 residues. The J segment lost 0 bases and the V segment lost 1 base, leaving 4 bases of the junction unmatched. The CDR3 nucleotides are TGTGCCAGCAGCTTAGGAGGGACTAGCGGTTACCAAGAGACCCAGTACTTC. Its protein is CASSLGGTSGYQETQYF. Full variable domain (missing parts from reference TRBV11-3 and TRBJ2-5): EAGVVQSPRYKIIEKKQPVAFWCNPISGHNTLYWYLQNLGQGPELLIRYENEEAVDDSQLPKDRFSAERLKGVDSTLKIQPAELGDSAVYLCASSLGGTSGYQETQYFGPGTRLLVL.

The chain links TRBV29-1 to TRBJ1-4; D ambiguous. The CDR3 runs to 12 residues. Germline lookup yields CDR1 SQVTM and CDR2 ANQGSEA. V lost 1 base, J lost 5 bases, and 5 bases lay in between. The chain's CDR3 is CSVEAQNEKLFF. The CDR3 DNA sequence: TGCAGCGTTGAAGCACAGAATGAAAAACTGTTTTTT.

J is TRBJ1-4 and V is TRBV11-3; TRBD1 might be the D (5 bases). The V gene's germline CDR1 is SGHNT and CDR2 YENEEA. The germline V and J ends were trimmed by 5 bases and 7 bases, with 14 bases remaining between them. The CDR3 totals 14 residues. The CDR3 DNA reads TGTGCCAGCAGCCATCGGACAAAGGTTGAAAAACTGTTTTTT. Translated: CASSHRTKVEKLFF.

This clone was detected once. This sequence joins TRBV30 and TRBJ1-3, with D perhaps matching TRBD1 (5 bases). V was clipped by 4 bases and J by 2 bases, with 9 bases between them. Germline V gene data show CDR1 as GTSNPN and CDR2 as SVGIG (reference sequence). The CDR3 has 13 residues. The CDR3 is CAWTGGAGNTIYF. The CDR3, as DNA: TGTGCCTGGACTGGAGGGGCTGGAAACACCATATATTTT.

In its sample, this clone is medium-sized. This chain links TRBV6-8 with TRBJ1-5; 8 bases are a match to TRBD1. The J segment lost 7 bases and the V segment lost 0 bases, leaving 8 bases of the junction unmatched. This CDR3 is built from 16 residues. Germline-derived CDR1 and CDR2 are MNHGY and SAAAGT. CDR3 in DNA: TGTGCCAGCAGTTACTCCGGGACAGGTATCGGGCAGCCCCAGCATTTT. This codes for CASSYSGTGIGQPQHF.

By share, this clone counts as medium-sized (0.01 to 0.1%). This sequence joins TRBV11-3 and TRBJ1-5; perhaps TRBD1 as D (5 bases). Germline V gives CDR1 SGHNT, CDR2 YENEEA. The V and J ends lost 5 bases and 10 bases respectively, with 21 bases between them. The CDR3 is made up of 15 amino acids. CDR3 coding DNA: TGTGCCAGCAGCCCCCGCGAAGAGGGGAAATCTCCCCAGCATTTT. Encoded protein: CASSPREEGKSPQHF.

This chain joins TRBV29-1 and TRBJ1-1; D not resolved. Trimming stripped 2 bases from V and 6 bases from J, with 10 bases between. The germline V gene encodes CDR1 SQVTM and CDR2 ANQGSEA. The CDR3 has 12 amino acids. CDR3 nucleotide sequence: TGCAGCGTTGAAATCCGGAGGGCTGAAGCTTTCTTT. Translating gives CSVEIRRAEAFF.

The V gene is TRBV6-1, the J gene TRBJ1-1; a possible D gene is TRBD1 (6 bases). The length of the CDR3 is 16 residues. V was clipped by 1 base and J by 5 bases, with 17 bases between them. CDR1 MNHNS and CDR2 SASEGT come from the germline V gene. The CDR3 coding sequence is TGTGCCAGCAGTGAAGACACTAGGGGGGGAGTTACTGAAGCTTTCTTT. The encoded protein is CASSEDTRGGVTEAFF.

This chain joins TRBV9 and TRBJ2-7; no reliable D call. Trimming took off 4 bases at V and 7 bases at J, with 15 bases between the two ends. CDR3 length: 13 residues. CDR1 is SGDLS, CDR2 YYNGEE, per germline. The CDR3 coding sequence is TGTGCCAGCAGCTCCTACCCAGAGGAAGAGCAGTACTTC. Translating gives CASSSYPEEEQYF. Together with reference TRBV9 and TRBJ2-7, the CDR3 gives the full variable domain: DSGVTQTPKHLITATGQRVTLRCSPRSGDLSVYWYQQSLDQGLQFLIQYYNGEERAKGNILERFSAQQFPDLHSELNLSSLELGDSALYFCASSSYPEEEQYFGPGTRLTVT.

V and J are TRBV10-2 and TRBJ1-5, with D unclear. The CDR3 is 12 residues long. V shed 3 bases and J shed 11 bases, with 11 bases lying between them. Germline CDR1 is WSHSY and CDR2 is SAAADI. CDR3: CASSEWAGAQHF. CDR3 DNA: TGCGCCAGCAGTGAATGGGCGGGAGCCCAGCATTTT.

This chain uses TRBV6-8 with TRBJ2-1, with D perhaps matching TRBD1 or TRBD2 (5 bases each). Trimming stripped 8 bases from V and 9 bases from J, with 17 bases between. CDR1 is MNHGY, CDR2 SAAAGT, per germline. The CDR3 is 13 residues long. CDR3 loop: CASSPEGSGEQFF. As DNA, the CDR3 is TGTGCCAGCTCGCCAGAGGGGTCAGGTGAGCAGTTCTTC.

The chain combines TRBV11-3 with TRBJ2-7, with D unclear. Between the trimmed V and J ends, which lost 1 base and 3 bases, there was a span of 10 bases. The germline gives CDR1 SGHNT, CDR2 YENEEA. The CDR3 has 14 amino acids. CDR3 DNA: TGTGCCAGCAGCTTAGGGGCAGGCAACTACGAGCAGTACTTC. Translating gives CASSLGAGNYEQYF.

This rearrangement joins TRBV11-3 to TRBJ2-5; TRBD2 matches 12 bases. This CDR3 has 14 residues. V lost 7 bases to trimming and J lost 5 bases; unmatched junction nucleotides: 5. In germline, CDR1 is SGHNT, CDR2 YENEEA. The CDR3 sequence: CASKLAGGGETQYF. The CDR3 DNA follows: TGTGCCAGCAAACTAGCGGGGGGCGGGGAGACCCAGTACTTC.

The sample holds a few counts of this clone. V is TRBV11-3 and J is TRBJ2-1; 9 bases match TRBD2. J gave up 4 bases and V 2 bases, and 9 bases lay outside the gene matches. Germline loops: CDR1 SGHNT, CDR2 YENEEA. The CDR3 totals 17 residues. CDR3 region: CASSLNLRGGTYNEQFF. CDR3 nucleotides: TGTGCCAGCAGCTTAAACTTGCGGGGGGGAACTTACAATGAGCAGTTCTTC.

This clone is medium-sized. V and J are TRBV11-3 and TRBJ2-2; 11 bases are shared with TRBD1. Germline V CDR1 and CDR2: SGHNT, YENEEA. V shed 5 bases and J 4 bases; nucleotides not matched to a gene: 6. This CDR3 is built from 16 residues. The CDR3 nucleotides are TGTGCCAGCAGCCCCGGACAGGGGGCAATCACCGGGGAGCTGTTTTTT. The encoded protein is CASSPGQGAITGELFF.